The 18 T cell receptor beta chains presented below share a single source sample, sequenced in a study of T cell responses to AZD1222 COVID-19 vaccine. Measured with immunoSEQ multiplex PCR; TCRdb has only the in-frame clones, and not every one. The sample shows over 15,000 clones, around 80% of them seen only once. The specimen comprised peripheral blood, sampled 28 days after the second AZD1222 dose. All receptors derive from an adult who received the AZD1222 COVID-19 vaccine.

The V call is TRBV28, the J call TRBJ1-4, with TRBD1 as a possible D gene (5 bases). V lost 5 bases to trimming and J lost 6 bases, with 19 bases between them. The germline V gene encodes CDR1 MDHEN and CDR2 SYDVKM. This CDR3 is 16 amino acids long. The CDR3 nucleotides read TGTGCCAGCAGTCCTAACGACGGGACCGCCTATGAAAAACTGTTTTTT. Encoded protein: CASSPNDGTAYEKLFF.

J is TRBJ1-2 and V is TRBV19, with unresolved D. Trimming cost V 6 bases and J 0 bases, with 5 bases left between them. The germline CDR1 and CDR2 sequences are LNHDA and SQIVND (reference sequence). The length of the CDR3 is 12 residues. DNA for the CDR3: TGTGCCAGTAGGGAAGCTAACTATGGCTACACCTTC. Amino acids: CASREANYGYTF.

The chain joins TRBV12-3 or TRBV12-4 to TRBJ1-2; D call uncertain. Trimming left V 3 bases short and J 3 bases short, with 8 bases between. The CDR3 totals 13 residues. The DNA of the CDR3 is TGTGCCAGCAGTTTGGGCCGTTACTATGGCTACACCTTC. Translating it yields CASSLGRYYGYTF.

The CDR3 is CASSREAGVTYEQYF. The CDR3 DNA follows: TGTGCCAGTAGTAGGGAAGCGGGGGTTACTTACGAGCAGTACTTC. The rearrangement uses TRBV19 and TRBJ2-7; 8 positions agree with TRBD2. The CDR3 has 15 residues. Trimming cost V 4 bases and J 4 bases; bases outside gene matches: 9. The V gene's germline CDR1 is LNHDA and CDR2 SQIVND (reference sequence).

The chain links TRBV27 to TRBJ2-5; TRBD2 matches at 12 bases. Germline V gives CDR1 MNHEY, CDR2 SMNVEV (reference sequence). The V segment lost 4 bases and the J segment 1 base; nucleotides outside the gene matches: 4. This CDR3 contains 16 residues. In nucleotides, the CDR3 is TGTGCCAGCAGTTCTTCTAGCGGGGGGGCCCAAGAGACCCAGTACTTC. As protein: CASSSSSGGAQETQYF.

The chain uses TRBV6-2 or TRBV6-3 and TRBJ2-7, with 9 nucleotides matching TRBD1. This CDR3 contains 15 residues. After removal of 6 bases from V and 6 bases from J, the junction contained 12 bases not matched to a gene. CDR1 is MNHEY and CDR2 is SVGEGT in the germline V gene. The CDR3 reads CASSPMGTGLTEQYF. The CDR3 DNA reads TGTGCCAGCAGCCCCATGGGGACAGGGCTAACCGAGCAGTACTTC.

The V gene is TRBV19, the J gene TRBJ1-5, with D possibly being TRBD1 (5 bases). The CDR3 length is 14 residues. V was clipped by 3 bases and J by 5 bases, with 11 bases between them. Germline V lookup: CDR1 LNHDA, CDR2 SQIVND (reference sequence). The CDR3 loop is CASSMQGSDQPQHF. Written as DNA, the CDR3 is TGTGCCAGTAGTATGCAGGGTTCGGATCAGCCCCAGCATTTT.

The V gene is TRBV28, the J gene TRBJ1-2; D possibly corresponds to TRBD1 (5 bases). The V end lost 4 bases, the J end lost 7 bases, and 22 bases lay between the germline ends. The germline gives CDR1 MDHEN, CDR2 SYDVKM. The CDR3 has 16 amino acids. CDR3 protein: CASSSLSWDARAGYTF. The CDR3 nucleotides read TGTGCCAGCAGTTCCCTGTCGTGGGACGCTAGAGCTGGCTACACCTTC.

The table lists this clone with a count of one. This sequence joins TRBV6-5 and TRBJ2-1, with D perhaps TRBD2 (5 bases). Germline loops: CDR1 MNHEY, CDR2 SVGAGI. Trimming took 6 bases from V and 2 from J, leaving 14 bases between them. The CDR3 sequence is 15 residues long. The CDR3: CASSGKPPPYNEQFF. The CDR3 nucleotides are TGTGCCAGCAGCGGGAAGCCCCCCCCCTACAATGAGCAGTTCTTC.

The chain uses TRBV3-1 (or the pseudogene TRBV3-2) and TRBJ2-1, with TRBD1 identical over 9 bases. CDR3 length equals 11 residues. Unmatched junction bases numbered 0, after V lost 8 bases and J lost 7 bases. From germline, CDR1 is LGHDT and CDR2 YNNKEL (reference sequence). DNA of the CDR3: TGTGCCAGCGACAGGGGGAATGAGCAGTTCTTC. This codes for CASDRGNEQFF.

The J gene is TRBJ2-7, the V gene TRBV6-5; 8 bases are shared with TRBD2. CDR1 and CDR2 (germline): MNHEY, SVGAGI. The CDR3 length is 16 residues. Trimming removed 2 bases from V and 6 bases from J; junction bases left unmatched: 12. This CDR3 reads CASSYPGGAGAGEQYF. Here the CDR3 DNA reads TGTGCCAGCAGTTACCCCGGGGGGGCAGGGGCGGGCGAGCAGTACTTC.

The genes are TRBV7-2 and TRBJ2-1; D remains ambiguous. CDR3 length: 11 amino acids. V was clipped by 5 bases and J by 9 bases, with 8 bases between them. Germline V lookup: CDR1 SGHTA, CDR2 FQGNSA. In DNA, the CDR3 is TGTGCCAGCAGCCACCGCCGTGAGCAGTTCTTC. Translating it yields CASSHRREQFF.

V is TRBV11-2 and J is TRBJ2-1; 8 bases fit TRBD2. The germline CDR1 and CDR2 sequences are SGHAT and FQNNGV. The V segment lost 3 bases and the J segment 15 bases; nucleotides outside the gene matches: 4. This CDR3 has 11 residues. As DNA, the CDR3 is TGTGCCAGCAGCTTGAGAGCGGGGGTGTTCTTC. Amino acid sequence: CASSLRAGVFF.

This clone was seen a handful of times. This rearrangement joins TRBV5-1 to TRBJ1-2; 10 bases are a match to TRBD1. The germline CDR1 and CDR2 sequences are SGHRS and YFSETQ. The CDR3 extends over 15 amino acids. The junction had 11 bases not matched to a gene; V was cut back by 4 bases and J by 8 bases. The CDR3 nucleotides are TGCGCCAGCAGCATGAACTCCGGGACAGGGGTAGGCTACACCTTC. It encodes CASSMNSGTGVGYTF.

The sample holds one count of this clone. The CDR3 coding sequence is TGTGCCAGCAGTGAAGAGGCCCGCTCCTACGAGCAGTACTTC. Amino acid sequence: CASSEEARSYEQYF. The chain is built from TRBV2 and TRBJ2-7; D is ambiguous. This CDR3 has 14 amino acids. Germline V CDR1 and CDR2: SNHLY, FYNNEI. Trimming cost V 1 base and J 0 bases, with 7 bases left between them.

In DNA, the CDR3 is TGTGCCAGTAGTCTAAGTTCCAGATATGGCTACACCTTC. Protein sequence: CASSLSSRYGYTF. The chain carries TRBV19 and TRBJ1-2; D remains unclear. Trimming left V 5 bases short and J 5 bases short, with 12 bases between. The CDR3 is 13 residues long. CDR1 and CDR2 from the germline V gene are LNHDA and SQIVND (reference sequence).

The V gene is TRBV7-9, the J gene TRBJ2-7; 9 nucleotides align to TRBD1. Trimming at V came to 4 bases and at J to 3 bases, leaving 4 bases not matched to a gene. This CDR3 is 14 amino acids long. Germline assignment: CDR1 SEHNR and CDR2 FQNEAQ (reference sequence). CDR3: CASSSRDRVYEQYF. DNA for the CDR3: TGTGCCAGCAGCTCCCGGGACAGGGTCTACGAGCAGTACTTC. Using reference TRBV7-9 and TRBJ2-7 for the parts outside the CDR3, the full variable domain is DTGVSQNPRHKITKRGQNVTFRCDPISEHNRLYWYRQTLGQGPEFLTYFQNEAQLEKSRLLSDRFSAERPKGSFSTLEIQRTEQGDSAMYLCASSSRDRVYEQYFGPGTRLTVT.

This clone was counted a few times. This chain joins TRBV5-4 and TRBJ2-7, with 8 bases lining up with TRBD2. The CDR3 consists of 16 residues. Germline CDR1 SGHNT, CDR2 YYREEE (reference sequence). Trimming cost V 0 bases and J 0 bases; bases outside gene matches: 5. CDR3 nucleotides: TGTGCCAGCAGCTTGGCCCCGGGGGGGATCTCCTACGAGCAGTACTTC. Translation gives CASSLAPGGISYEQYF.